This entry lists 29 T cell receptor beta chains sequenced from one sample in a study of a mutant IDH1 vaccine in newly diagnosed glioma. Time point specified: week 11, during vaccination. What each vaccine dose contained was 300 ug of mutant IDH1 20-mer peptide, accompanied by topical imiquimod. Only in-frame clones appear in the TCRdb table, and some are missing; sequencing was by immunoSEQ multiplex PCR. Seen here are roughly 70,000 clones, approximately 84% observed once, and the top ten hold about 8.2%. No antigens are known for them. The specimen comprised PBMCs, sampled from a glioma patient whose treatment included an IDH1 peptide vaccine. The receptors come from a woman aged 45 to 65 with glioma.

The chain carries TRBV15 and TRBJ1-2, with 11 positions matching TRBD1. CDR1 is LNHNV, CDR2 YYDKDF, per germline (reference sequence). J lost 2 bases, V lost 1 base, and 6 bases had no gene match. This CDR3 is 17 amino acids long. In DNA, the CDR3 is TGTGCCACCAGCAGAGGGACAGGGGGCGGGCAAAACTATGGCTACACCTTC. It codes for CATSRGTGGGQNYGYTF.

The chain recombines TRBV5-1 with TRBJ2-3; D gene uncertain. The CDR3 length is 14 residues. V lost 0 bases and J 0 bases, leaving 5 bases between the germline ends. Germline CDR1 SGHRS, CDR2 YFSETQ. Here the CDR3 reads CASSLGTSTDTQYF. In DNA, the CDR3 is TGCGCCAGCAGCTTGGGAACGAGCACAGATACGCAGTATTTT.

In nucleotides, the CDR3 is TGTGCCGACACTGCTTTGGAGGCCGATGGCTACACCTTC. This encodes CADTALEADGYTF. This rearrangement joins TRBV28 to TRBJ1-2; D unclear. The CDR3 is 13 amino acids. Germline V gene lookup returns CDR1 MDHEN and CDR2 SYDVKM. Trimming left V 11 bases short and J 6 bases short, with 19 bases between.

CDR3 sequence (DNA): TGTGCCAGCAGTCGTTGGACGAATCCCTACGAGCAGTACTTC. Translated: CASSRWTNPYEQYF. The J gene is TRBJ2-7, the V gene TRBV7-9; D is ambiguous. Germline V CDR1 and CDR2: SEHNR, FQNEAQ (reference sequence). Trimming shortened V by 6 bases and J by 2 bases, and 14 bases separated the two germline ends. The CDR3 contains 14 residues.

The genes are TRBV5-1 and TRBJ2-6; D not resolved. The germline gives CDR1 SGHRS, CDR2 YFSETQ. The CDR3 length is 11 residues. V lost 0 bases to trimming and J lost 14 bases, with 6 bases between them. This chain's CDR3 is CASSLGVILTF. The CDR3 DNA reads as TGCGCCAGCAGCTTGGGTGTCATCCTGACTTTC.

The gene calls are TRBV9 and TRBJ1-2; TRBD1 aligns across 8 bases. There are 15 residues in the CDR3. The junction had 3 bases not matched to a gene; V was cut back by 2 bases and J by 0 bases. The germline gives CDR1 SGDLS, CDR2 YYNGEE. The CDR3 nucleotides read TGTGCCAGCAGCGTCACAGGGGGAGCTAACTATGGCTACACCTTC. This translates into CASSVTGGANYGYTF.

The DNA for the CDR3 is TGTGCCAGCAGTTTAAGTGGGCGGGACCGTGATTATGGCTACACCTTC. It translates to CASSLSGRDRDYGYTF. The chain employs TRBV27 and TRBJ1-2; maybe TRBD1 (5 bases). With 2 bases removed from V and 5 bases from J, the gap between germline ends came to 18 bases. The CDR3 runs to 16 residues. Looked up from germline, CDR1 is MNHEY and CDR2 is SMNVEV (reference sequence).

V is TRBV5-4 and J is TRBJ2-5, with 9 bases aligning to TRBD2. With V trimmed by 2 bases and J by 4 bases, 9 bases remained unmatched. CDR1 and CDR2 from the germline V gene are SGHNT and YYREEE (reference sequence). This CDR3 contains 16 residues. CDR3 protein: CASSFRRERGAETQYF. In DNA form, the CDR3 reads TGTGCCAGCAGCTTCCGGCGGGAGCGGGGGGCAGAGACCCAGTACTTC.

This chain links TRBV2 with TRBJ2-5; D may match TRBD1 or TRBD2 (6 bases each). Germline values: CDR1 SNHLY, CDR2 FYNNEI. CDR3 length: 13 amino acids. Trimming cost V 6 bases and J 2 bases, with 10 bases left between them. The CDR3 region is CASRGAGQETQYF. CDR3 coding DNA: TGTGCCAGCAGGGGGGCGGGGCAAGAGACCCAGTACTTC.

This clone has just one count. The chain is built from TRBV7-9 and TRBJ2-5, with 10 bases fitting TRBD1. The V gene's germline CDR1 is SEHNR and CDR2 FQNEAQ (reference sequence). CDR3 length equals 16 residues. V was pared by 4 bases and J by 2 bases, with 7 bases of the junction left unmatched. CDR3 protein: CASSSTDRGRQETQYF. CDR3 nucleotide sequence: TGTGCCAGCAGCTCCACGGACAGGGGGAGGCAAGAGACCCAGTACTTC.

The chain combines TRBV15 with TRBJ2-7, with D perhaps being TRBD1 or TRBD2 (6 bases each). CDR3 length equals 15 residues. In germline, CDR1 is LNHNV, CDR2 YYDKDF (reference sequence). V was clipped by 0 bases and J by 3 bases, with 12 bases between them. The CDR3 DNA reads as TGTGCCACCAGCAGAGATCCAGGGGAGGTCTACGAGCAGTACTTC. Protein: CATSRDPGEVYEQYF.

The chain is built from TRBV30 and TRBJ1-4, with TRBD1 as a possible D gene (5 bases). In germline, CDR1 is GTSNPN, CDR2 SVGIG (reference sequence). V was pared by 5 bases and J by 7 bases, with 14 bases between. The CDR3 has 13 amino acids. CDR3 in amino acids: CAWARGGGEKLFF. In nucleotides, the CDR3 is TGTGCCTGGGCAAGGGGTGGTGGTGAAAAACTGTTTTTT. The variable domain in full, with the rest retrieved from reference TRBV30 and TRBJ1-4, is SQTIHQWPATLVQPVGSPLSLECTVEGTSNPNLYWYRQAAGRGLQLLFYSVGIGQISSEVPQNLSASRPQDRQFILSSKKLLLSDSGFYLCAWARGGGEKLFFGSGTQLSVL.

CDR3 DNA: TGTGCCAGCAGCGTAGGGGGTATGAACACTGAAGCTTTCTTT. It translates to CASSVGGMNTEAFF. The V call is TRBV9, the J call TRBJ1-1; D not certain. V shed 0 bases and J shed 0 bases, with 6 bases lying between them. CDR3 length: 14 amino acids. Germline loops: CDR1 SGDLS, CDR2 YYNGEE.

This rearrangement joins TRBV2 to TRBJ2-4; 10 nucleotides match TRBD1. Germline trimming cut 7 bases from V and 0 bases from J; bases unmatched to any gene: 12. The CDR3 runs to 18 residues. Germline V gives CDR1 SNHLY, CDR2 FYNNEI. CDR3 sequence reads: CASKRDRGTTKAKNIQYF. In DNA form, the CDR3 reads TGTGCCAGCAAGAGGGACAGGGGTACAACGAAAGCCAAAAACATTCAGTACTTC.

The chain uses TRBV9 and TRBJ1-2, with 10 nucleotides matching TRBD1. The CDR3 is 16 residues long. The V segment lost 4 bases and the J segment 0 bases; nucleotides outside the gene matches: 6. Germline CDR1 reads SGDLS; CDR2 reads YYNGEE. This chain's CDR3 is CASSRTGGTANYGYTF. For the CDR3, the DNA is TGTGCCAGCAGCCGGACAGGGGGGACAGCTAACTATGGCTACACCTTC. Based on the CDR3 plus reference TRBV9 and TRBJ1-2, the full variable domain is DSGVTQTPKHLITATGQRVTLRCSPRSGDLSVYWYQQSLDQGLQFLIQYYNGEERAKGNILERFSAQQFPDLHSELNLSSLELGDSALYFCASSRTGGTANYGYTFGSGTRLTVV.

The rearrangement joins TRBV30 to TRBJ1-6, with D possibly being TRBD1 (5 bases). Germline CDR1 is GTSNPN and CDR2 is SVGIG (reference sequence). The V and J ends lost 8 bases and 7 bases respectively, with 15 bases between them. There are 13 residues in the CDR3. CDR3 sequence: CAGAGGVNSPLHF. CDR3 bases: TGTGCCGGGGCGGGTGGGGTGAATTCACCCCTCCACTTT.

V gene TRBV29-1 combines with J gene TRBJ2-5, with TRBD1 matching 9 bases. The CDR3 is made up of 13 amino acids. Germline CDR1 is SQVTM and CDR2 is ANQGSEA. With 7 bases clipped from V and 4 bases from J, the junction kept 7 bases outside the gene matches. The CDR3, as DNA: TGCAGCGGGGGGACAGGGAAGGGAGAGACCCAGTACTTC. Translation gives CSGGTGKGETQYF.

The V call is TRBV4-3, the J call TRBJ1-1; D is ambiguous. The CDR3 has 13 amino acids. Per germline, CDR1 LGHNA and CDR2 YSLEER. Trimming removed 7 bases at V and 1 base at J, with 10 bases between. The CDR3 DNA follows: TGCGCCAGCACCAGTGAGGGGAACACTGAAGCTTTCTTT. This gives the protein CASTSEGNTEAFF.

This chain uses TRBV5-1 with TRBJ2-3; D not certain. CDR3 length: 14 amino acids. Germline V gives CDR1 SGHRS, CDR2 YFSETQ. Trimming took 4 bases from V and 0 from J, leaving 9 bases between them. The CDR3, as DNA: TGCGCCAGCAGCCTATTCTCTAGCACAGATACGCAGTATTTT. It specifies CASSLFSSTDTQYF.

This clone was counted once. The chain couples TRBV13 to TRBJ1-2; D is possibly TRBD1 (6 bases). CDR1 PRHDT and CDR2 FYEKMQ come from the germline V gene (reference sequence). The CDR3 sequence is 18 residues long. The V gene lost 0 bases and the J gene lost 4 bases, with 21 bases spanning the gap. The DNA of the CDR3 is TGTGCCAGCAGCTTAGGCCCAAGGTCAAGGGGGGCGTCCTATGGCTACACCTTC. It specifies CASSLGPRSRGASYGYTF.

V usage is TRBV7-9 and J usage is TRBJ1-2, with 7 nucleotides matching TRBD1. The CDR3 is made up of 16 amino acids. CDR1 and CDR2 (germline): SEHNR, FQNEAQ (reference sequence). V shed 5 bases, J shed 4 bases, and the junction held 13 bases outside the gene matches. The chain's CDR3 is CASSPQERDRGYGYTF. In DNA form, the CDR3 reads TGTGCCAGCAGCCCCCAGGAACGGGACAGAGGCTATGGCTACACCTTC.

The chain joins TRBV6-1 to TRBJ1-1, with D uncertain. V was pared by 2 bases and J by 6 bases, with 13 bases between. The CDR3 has 14 residues. The germline V gene has CDR1 MNHNS and CDR2 SASEGT. The CDR3 loop reads CASSEPWTGAEAFF. The CDR3 coding sequence is TGTGCCAGCAGTGAACCTTGGACTGGCGCTGAAGCTTTCTTT.

V gene TRBV30 combines with J gene TRBJ2-3; maybe TRBD1 (5 bases). The V gene's germline CDR1 is GTSNPN and CDR2 SVGIG (reference sequence). V dropped 5 bases and J dropped 2 bases, with 17 bases sitting between them. The CDR3 sequence is 15 residues long. This CDR3 is CAWGLQGVPTDTQYF. As DNA, the CDR3 is TGTGCCTGGGGTCTCCAAGGGGTACCCACAGATACGCAGTATTTT.

The V and J genes are TRBV18 and TRBJ1-5, with D unclear. The germline V and J ends were trimmed by 5 bases and 5 bases, with 10 bases remaining between them. The CDR3 is 13 residues long. Germline V gene data show CDR1 as KGHSH and CDR2 as LQKENI. In nucleotides, the CDR3 is TGTGCCAGCTCAGTCGGGGTGGATCAGCCCCAGCATTTT. Translating gives CASSVGVDQPQHF.

This clone was counted at least ten times. The chain carries TRBV6-5 and TRBJ1-1, with D possibly matching TRBD1 (5 bases). Trimming left V 0 bases short and J 3 bases short, with 8 bases between. The germline gives CDR1 MNHEY, CDR2 SVGAGI. The CDR3 length is 14 residues. The CDR3 sequence is CASSYSLGDTEAFF. The CDR3 DNA is TGTGCCAGCAGTTACTCACTGGGGGACACTGAAGCTTTCTTT.

The rearrangement links TRBV27 to TRBJ2-6; TRBD1 aligns across 8 bases. The V segment lost 5 bases and the J segment 3 bases; nucleotides outside the gene matches: 6. Per germline, CDR1 MNHEY and CDR2 SMNVEV (reference sequence). CDR3 size: 16 residues. The CDR3 DNA reads as TGTGCCAGCAGTGGCAGGGGGCGGGGTGGGGCCAACGTCCTGACTTTC. This codes for CASSGRGRGGANVLTF. Drawing the rest from reference TRBV27 and TRBJ2-6, the complete variable domain is EAQVTQNPRYLITVTGKKLTVTCSQNMNHEYMSWYRQDPGLGLRQIYYSMNVEVTDKGDVPEGYKVSRKEKRNFPLILESPSPNQTSLYFCASSGRGRGGANVLTFGAGSRLTVL.

This rearrangement joins TRBV11-3 to TRBJ2-1; D is uncertain. Germline V gene lookup returns CDR1 SGHNT and CDR2 YENEEA. This CDR3 is built from 14 residues. Trimming shortened V by 1 base and J by 1 base, and 5 bases separated the two germline ends. CDR3: CASSLGGSYNEQFF. CDR3 in DNA: TGTGCCAGCAGCTTAGGCGGATCCTACAATGAGCAGTTCTTC.

This chain joins TRBV19 and TRBJ1-2; 7 nucleotides agree with TRBD1. J lost 5 bases, V lost 4 bases, and 10 bases had no gene match. The CDR3 has 15 amino acids. Per the germline V gene, CDR1 is LNHDA and CDR2 is SQIVND (reference sequence). The DNA of the CDR3 is TGTGCCAGTAGTACCCCGACAGGGACGGGGTATGGCTACACCTTC. Protein product: CASSTPTGTGYGYTF.

V usage is TRBV27 and J usage is TRBJ2-7; 8 nucleotides match TRBD1. In germline, CDR1 is MNHEY, CDR2 SMNVEV (reference sequence). V lost 4 bases to trimming and J lost 5 bases; unmatched junction nucleotides: 4. The CDR3 is 13 residues long. The DNA for the CDR3 is TGTGCCAGCAGTTCCCAGACAGGGGACGAGCAGTACTTC. Its translation: CASSSQTGDEQYF.